This T cell receptor (beta chain) comes out of a study of cytomegalovirus exposure and HLA in healthy donors. Measured with immunoSEQ multiplex PCR; TCRdb has only the in-frame clones, and not every one. The data contain about 89,000 clones, 84% of them seen just once; the ten biggest clones take up 9.5% to 13%. Germline lookup yields CDR1 SGHRS and CDR2 YFSETQ. This CDR3 is 19 amino acids long. V shed 0 bases, J shed 4 bases, and the junction held 8 bases outside the gene matches. General observations from the study: TCR beta chains numbering approximately 150 were designated cytomegalovirus-associated.

A remark on this clone: What it binds is unknown.

The origin of this receptor is a woman under 30 in good health and CMV-seropositive. Sample: PBMCs. The chain has TRBV5-1 and TRBJ2-2; 14 nucleotides match TRBD2. DNA for the CDR3: TGCGCCAGCAGCTTGGAAGGACTAGCGGGGGGTTTGGGCACCGGGGAGCTGTTTTTT. Protein product: CASSLEGLAGGLGTGELFF. The full variable domain, in which reference TRBV5-1 and TRBJ2-2 provide the parts outside the CDR3, is KAGVTQTPRYLIKTRGQQVTLSCSPISGHRSVSWYQQTPGQGLQFLFEYFSETQRNKGNFPGRFSGRQFSNSRSEMNVSTLELGDSALYLCASSLEGLAGGLGTGELFFGEGSRLTVL.